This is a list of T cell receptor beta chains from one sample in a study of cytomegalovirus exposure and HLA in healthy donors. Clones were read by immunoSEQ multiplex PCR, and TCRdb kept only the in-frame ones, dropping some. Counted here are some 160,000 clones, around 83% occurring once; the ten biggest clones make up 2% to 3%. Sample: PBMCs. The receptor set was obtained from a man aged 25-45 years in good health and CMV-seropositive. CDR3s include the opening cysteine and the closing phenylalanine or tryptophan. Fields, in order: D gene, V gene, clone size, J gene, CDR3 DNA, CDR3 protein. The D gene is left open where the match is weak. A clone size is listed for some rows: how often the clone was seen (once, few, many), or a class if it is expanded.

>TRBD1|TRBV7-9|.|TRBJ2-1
TGTGCCAGCAGCTTACTCCAGGGGGATGAGCAGTTCTTC
CASSLLQGDEQFF
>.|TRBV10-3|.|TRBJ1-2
TGTGCCATCAGTGTTGGTGGCTTGTATGGCTACACCTTC
CAISVGGLYGYTF
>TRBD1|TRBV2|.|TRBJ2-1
TGTGCCAGCAGTGAAGCGCTGACAGGGGCTGAGCAGTTCTTC
CASSEALTGAEQFF
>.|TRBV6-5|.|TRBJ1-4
TGTGCCAGCAGTGTCGTAGGGGCAACTAATGAAAAACTGTTTTTT
CASSVVGATNEKLFF
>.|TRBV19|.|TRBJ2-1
TGTGCCAGTAGTACTAAGACGGGGAGGAATGAGCAGTTCTTC
CASSTKTGRNEQFF
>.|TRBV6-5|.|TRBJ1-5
TGTGCCAGCAGTTACTCGGGCGATCAGCCCCAGCATTTT
CASSYSGDQPQHF
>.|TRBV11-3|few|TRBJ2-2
TGTGCCAGCAGCTTCTTTGGCTGGCCCGACACCGGGGAGCTGTTTTTT
CASSFFGWPDTGELFF
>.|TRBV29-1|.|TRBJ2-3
TGCAGCGTTGAAGGACTAACCACAGATACGCAGTATTTT
CSVEGLTTDTQYF
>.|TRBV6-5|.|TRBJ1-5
TGTGCCAGCAGGTCTCAGGGGACCGGCAATCAGCCCCAGCATTTT
CASRSQGTGNQPQHF
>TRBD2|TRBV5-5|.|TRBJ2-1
TGTGCCAGCAGCAAGCCGCTAGCGGGAAAGTACAATGAGCAGTTCTTC
CASSKPLAGKYNEQFF
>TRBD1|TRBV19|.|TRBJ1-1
TGTGCCAGTACCTTCCGCCCCTGGGACAGGGGGCCGAACACTGAAGCTTTCTTT
CASTFRPWDRGPNTEAFF